These 5 T cell receptor beta chains share one sample of origin, sequenced in a study of technical replicates of blood from four donors. Only in-frame clones appear in the TCRdb table, and some are missing; sequencing was by immunoSEQ multiplex PCR. The data show about 59,000 clones, roughly 97% seen once. The sequenced material came from T cells isolated from PBMCs. Source of these receptors: a human donor in good health.

V usage is TRBV5-5 and J usage is TRBJ2-7, with 10 bases that match TRBD1. The J segment lost 7 bases and the V segment lost 2 bases, leaving 12 bases of the junction unmatched. The CDR3 length is 16 residues. Germline V lookup: CDR1 SGHKS, CDR2 YYEKEE (reference sequence). Here the CDR3 DNA reads TGTGCCAGCAGCTTCCGGGACAGGGGCTACGTGGGGGAGCAGTACTTC. Protein: CASSFRDRGYVGEQYF.

The chain has TRBV29-1 and TRBJ2-7; 11 bases are a match to TRBD1. This CDR3 comprises 17 residues. The V gene's germline CDR1 is SQVTM and CDR2 ANQGSEA. The J segment lost 4 bases and the V segment lost 2 bases, leaving 13 bases of the junction unmatched. The CDR3 protein is CSVERIATGTGGYEQYF. Written as DNA, the CDR3 is TGCAGCGTTGAAAGAATAGCCACCGGGACAGGGGGGTACGAGCAGTACTTC.

The V and J genes are TRBV5-1 and TRBJ1-4; D possibly corresponds to TRBD1 (6 bases). Germline V gene sequence: CDR1 SGHRS, CDR2 YFSETQ. Trimming took off 0 bases at V and 5 bases at J, with 8 bases between the two ends. The CDR3 covers 14 residues. In nucleotides, the CDR3 is TGCGCCAGCAGCTTGGAACAGGGAAATGAAAAACTGTTTTTT. This gives the protein CASSLEQGNEKLFF.

The CDR3 loop is CASSPRAGGTVYNSPLHF. For the CDR3, the DNA is TGTGCCAGCAGCCCGCGAGCGGGGGGGACGGTCTATAATTCACCCCTCCACTTT. The gene calls are TRBV5-6 and TRBJ1-6, with a tentative D call TRBD1 (5 bases). The V gene lost 4 bases and the J gene lost 3 bases, with 20 bases spanning the gap. Per germline, CDR1 SGHDT and CDR2 YYEEEE. There are 18 residues in the CDR3.

This chain joins TRBV27 and TRBJ2-7; D is perhaps TRBD1 (5 bases). CDR3 length: 14 residues. Trimming took off 8 bases at V and 2 bases at J, with 16 bases between the two ends. CDR1 is MNHEY, CDR2 SMNVEV, per germline (reference sequence). CDR3 bases: TGTGCCAGCGGCTCTGGGGCACAAGCCTACGAGCAGTACTTC. The encoded protein is CASGSGAQAYEQYF.